These T cell receptor beta chains were read from a single sample in a study of cytomegalovirus exposure and HLA in healthy donors. Data came from immunoSEQ multiplex PCR; TCRdb stores just in-frame clones and leaves some out. This table holds about 190,000 clones, over 80% found once. Sequencing was carried out using PBMCs. Receptor source: a woman in her forties or fifties in good health and CMV-seropositive. Both conserved end residues are part of each CDR3. The D gene is left open where the match is weak. Part of the rows lack a size; the others show once, few, many or a class for expanded clones.

j_gene	d_gene	abundance	v_gene	CDR3nt	CDR3aa
TRBJ2-7	NA	few	TRBV4-2	TGTGCCAGCAGCCAAGATCTTCGAGTCGAGCAGTACTTC	CASSQDLRVEQYF
TRBJ2-1	TRBD1	NA	TRBV5-1	TGCGCCAGCAGACTGGGACAGGGAGAACAGTTCTTC	CASRLGQGEQFF
TRBJ2-3	TRBD2	once	TRBV4-1	TGCGCCGGCAGCCAAGGGGGCGGGGGGGGAATATATACGCAGTATTTT	CAGSQGGGGGIYTQYF
TRBJ2-5	TRBD1	NA	TRBV7-9	TGTGCCAGCAGCTACCTCCGGCGACAGGGAGAGACCCAGTACTTC	CASSYLRRQGETQYF
TRBJ2-5	NA	NA	TRBV5-1	TGCGCCAGCAGCCCGTTGGGGTTGGTTGGTAGGAATCGGGGAGAGACCCAGTACTTC	CASSPLGLVGRNRGETQYF
TRBJ2-3	NA	once	TRBV18	TGTGCCAGCTCACCTCGGGGAGTCGGCACAGATACGCAGTATTTT	CASSPRGVGTDTQYF
TRBJ2-5	NA	once	TRBV7-9	TGTGCCAGCAGCTTATCCGGGGACCAAGAGACCCAGTACTTC	CASSLSGDQETQYF
TRBJ2-2	NA	NA	TRBV5-1	TGCGCCAGCAGCTTGGCCCAGACCGGGGAGCTGTTTTTT	CASSLAQTGELFF
TRBJ1-2	TRBD1	NA	TRBV27	TGTGCCAGCAGTAGGACAGGACGTGGCTACACCTTC	CASSRTGRGYTF
TRBJ2-5	NA	few	TRBV18	TGTGCCAGCTCACGACTCCAAGAGACCCAGTACTTC	CASSRLQETQYF
TRBJ1-1	NA	NA	TRBV7-9	TGTGCCAGCAGCTCCGGACAGATGAACACTGAAGCTTTCTTT	CASSSGQMNTEAFF
TRBJ2-3	TRBD2	NA	TRBV15	TGTGCCACCAGCAACCAGCGGGGGGGCCTGGATACGCAGTATTTT	CATSNQRGGLDTQYF
TRBJ1-5	NA	NA	TRBV28	TGTGCCAGCAGTTTAAACAAACGGGTTCAGCCCCAGCATTTT	CASSLNKRVQPQHF
TRBJ1-6	NA	NA	TRBV5-8	TGTGCCAGCAGCCCAAGGGAGAGCTCCTATAATTCACCCCTCCACTTT	CASSPRESSYNSPLHF
TRBJ2-3	NA	NA	TRBV5-1	TGCGCCAGCAGCTTGGGGGACTCCCGGGGGGCTACGCAGTATTTT	CASSLGDSRGATQYF
TRBJ1-1	NA	NA	TRBV5-8	TGTGCCAGCAGCTTGGCAGTTGTTACAGGGCGGAAAACTGAAGCTTTCTTT	CASSLAVVTGRKTEAFF
TRBJ1-4	NA	NA	TRBV30	TGTGCCTGGAGTGGGGCTTCAACTAATGAAAAACTGTTTTTT	CAWSGASTNEKLFF
TRBJ2-5	NA	NA	TRBV14	TGTGCCAGCAGCCAAATACAAGAGACCCAGTACTTC	CASSQIQETQYF
TRBJ2-1	TRBD2	once	TRBV7-8	TGTGCCAGCAGCCGCTCATCTAGCGGAGTAAGCTCCTACAATGAGCAGTTCTTC	CASSRSSSGVSSYNEQFF